This TCR beta chain was sequenced during a study of CXCR3-negative and CXCR3-positive naive CD8 T cells (dated 2019 in TCRdb). In terms of the full investigation: In total, some 130 million TRB reads were obtained, or roughly 1.5 +/- 0.3 million reads per library. Diversity and physicochemical repertoire analyses were performed on about a dozen donors pooled from two independent experiments. For the TRBV-TRBJ cluster analysis, the naive subsets came from about 5 donors, while the memory cells came from 3 donors.

As concerns this clonotype: Its specific antigen is unknown.

Results and caveats for the whole study, not just this receptor: TRBV-TRBJ usage was similar between naive CXCR3-negative and CXCR3-positive cells from the same donor, while memory cells showed distinct patterns. TRB CDR3s from CXCR3-positive naive cells showed higher hydrophobicity (lower Kidera factor 4), lower energy, and higher strength and volume indices than CXCR3-negative naive cells. Both naive subsets had comparably high repertoire diversity, while memory CD8+ T cells had much lower repertoire diversity. Because surface CD5, which is linked to self-reactivity in mice, was comparable between the naive subsets, TCR interaction strength was also inferred from TRB CDR3 physicochemical properties. Because CXCR3 expression was partially decreased after cryopreservation, freshly isolated PBMCs were used for most assays.

Measured from the cysteine to the phenylalanine, the CDR3 is 13 residues long. DNA was not recorded. CDR1 and CDR2 are read off the germline V gene as ENHRY and SYGVKD. Each CD8+ T cell subset was flow-sorted in triplicate, with over 250,000 cells per subset placed directly into RLT lysis buffer. To exclude memory contaminants, naive CD8+ T cells were stringently defined as CD45RO-CCR7+CD27+CD95-. Using standard density gradient centrifugation, peripheral blood mononuclear cells were isolated from buffy coats. A FACSAria III was used to flow-sort naive CD8+ T cells into CXCR3-negative and CXCR3-positive populations. Total RNA was extracted from sorted cells with an RNeasy Mini Kit. The instrument given in TCRdb is NextSeq 550. The Human TCR Profiling Kit (MiLaboratory) was used to make UMI-labeled 5' RACE TRB cDNA libraries. cDNA synthesis used the entire amount of extracted RNA, and PCR amplification then used the entire amount of cDNA produced. The libraries were made side by side, with each library going through the same number of PCR cycles. The source study handled its data this way. About 53,000 +/- 10,000 unique UMI-labeled TRB cDNA molecules per library were extracted with MIGEC and MiXCR, with at least two reads per UMI required. Each library averaged around 42,000 +/- 9,900 functional in-frame TRB CDR3 nucleotide clonotypes without stop codons. After downsampling to 5000 UMI-labeled TRB molecules per sample, diversity metrics such as normalized Shannon-Wiener and Chao1 were calculated in VDJtools. For the central five CDR3 residues, VDJtools calculated physicochemical properties weighted by clonotype size, namely interaction energy, strength, volume and Kidera factor 4. Reads reprocessed by TCRdb are summarized as one entry per CDR3 protein sequence, and DNA is absent. The V and J calls, along with clone size, are taken from TCRdb and not from the paper's own processing. For this sample, the table gives some 100,000 distinct CDR3 sequences. The ten top clones hold about 0.35% of the sample.

This receptor was taken from a human donor in good health. Some clones in this sample may be carry-over from other donors' samples. In this chain, TRBV10-3 is recombined with TRBJ2-1; there is no DNA to check the TCRdb D call of TRBD1. The sample was naive CXCR3+ CD8+ T cells from blood. The cell subset or site label corresponds to: CD45RO-CCR7+CD27+CD95- naive CD8+ T cells expressing CXCR3 (TNR3+). The CDR3 has the sequence CAIKDGGLNEQFF.